These T cell receptor beta chains were read from a single sample in a study of shared clonotypes between healthy human individuals. Method: immunoSEQ multiplex PCR; TCRdb's copy keeps in-frame clones and lacks some. The sample yields millions of clones, 93% seen once. The material sequenced was naive CD8+ T cells from PBMCs. Source of these receptors: a man between 18 and 35 years old in good health. Some clones in this sample may be carry-over from other donors' samples. The CDR3 runs from the conserved cysteine through the conserved F or W. The order of the fields is clone size, D gene, J gene, V gene, CDR3 protein, CDR3 DNA. A D gene is named only where the DNA matches it firmly. For some rows the clone size is stated as once, few or many, or as a class when expanded; others skip it.

abundance: -
d_gene: TRBD2
j_gene: TRBJ2-1
v_gene: TRBV14
CDR3aa: CASSRQRGEYNEQFF
CDR3nt: TGTGCCAGCAGCCGCCAGCGGGGGGAATACAATGAGCAGTTCTTC

abundance: few
d_gene: -
j_gene: TRBJ1-5
v_gene: TRBV4-2
CDR3aa: CASGVEGNQPQHF
CDR3nt: TGTGCCAGCGGAGTGGAGGGCAATCAGCCCCAGCATTTT

abundance: -
d_gene: TRBD2
j_gene: TRBJ2-7
v_gene: TRBV29-1
CDR3aa: CSVEGLAGGSYEQYF
CDR3nt: TGCAGCGTTGAAGGGCTAGCGGGAGGGTCCTACGAGCAGTACTTC

abundance: -
d_gene: -
j_gene: TRBJ1-1
v_gene: TRBV19
CDR3aa: CASSMGITEAFF
CDR3nt: TGTGCCAGTAGTATGGGGATCACTGAAGCTTTCTTT

abundance: -
d_gene: -
j_gene: TRBJ2-1
v_gene: TRBV7-9
CDR3aa: CASIRRENTNNEQFF
CDR3nt: TGTGCCAGCATCCGCCGGGAAAACACCAACAATGAGCAGTTCTTC

abundance: -
d_gene: -
j_gene: TRBJ2-3
v_gene: TRBV7-7
CDR3aa: CASSLLGVGDTQYF
CDR3nt: TGTGCCAGCAGCTTATTGGGAGTCGGGGATACGCAGTATTTT

abundance: -
d_gene: -
j_gene: TRBJ1-3
v_gene: TRBV28
CDR3aa: CASSWGAGNTIYF
CDR3nt: TGTGCCAGCAGTTGGGGGGCCGGAAACACCATATATTTT

abundance: -
d_gene: TRBD2
j_gene: TRBJ2-4
v_gene: TRBV5-5
CDR3aa: CASRPGLAENIQYF
CDR3nt: TGTGCCAGCAGGCCGGGACTAGCTGAAAACATTCAGTACTTC

abundance: -
d_gene: TRBD2
j_gene: TRBJ2-1
v_gene: TRBV27
CDR3aa: CASSSRTSGRTYNEQFF
CDR3nt: TGTGCCAGCAGTTCGCGGACTAGCGGGAGGACCTACAATGAGCAGTTCTTC

abundance: -
d_gene: -
j_gene: TRBJ2-2
v_gene: TRBV28
CDR3aa: CASSHRTENTGELFF
CDR3nt: TGTGCCAGCAGCCACCGGACAGAAAACACCGGGGAGCTGTTTTTT

abundance: -
d_gene: -
j_gene: TRBJ1-1
v_gene: TRBV6-6
CDR3aa: CASSQQGKDTEAFF
CDR3nt: TGTGCCAGCAGTCAACAGGGAAAGGACACTGAAGCTTTCTTT

abundance: -
d_gene: TRBD2
j_gene: TRBJ2-7
v_gene: TRBV4-1
CDR3aa: CASSPSGRLEEQYF
CDR3nt: TGCGCCAGCAGCCCCAGCGGGAGGTTGGAGGAGCAGTACTTC

abundance: -
d_gene: TRBD2
j_gene: TRBJ2-7
v_gene: TRBV27
CDR3aa: CASSLWGFRAGAYEQYF
CDR3nt: TGTGCCAGCAGTTTATGGGGCTTCCGGGCGGGAGCCTACGAGCAGTACTTC

abundance: -
d_gene: -
j_gene: TRBJ1-5
v_gene: TRBV5-6
CDR3aa: CASSLLGNQPQHF
CDR3nt: TGTGCCAGCAGCTTGTTGGGAAATCAGCCCCAGCATTTT

abundance: -
d_gene: -
j_gene: TRBJ2-6
v_gene: TRBV30
CDR3aa: CGGVSSGANVLTF
CDR3nt: TGTGGGGGTGTGTCCTCTGGGGCCAACGTCCTGACTTTC

abundance: -
d_gene: TRBD2
j_gene: TRBJ2-5
v_gene: TRBV5-6
CDR3aa: CASSFLAGERKTQYF
CDR3nt: TGTGCCAGCAGCTTCCTAGCGGGAGAGAGGAAGACCCAGTACTTC

abundance: -
d_gene: TRBD2
j_gene: TRBJ2-5
v_gene: TRBV5-1
CDR3aa: CASSLNSGLAGQETQYF
CDR3nt: TGCGCCAGCAGCTTAAACTCGGGACTAGCGGGACAAGAGACCCAGTACTTC

abundance: -
d_gene: -
j_gene: TRBJ2-5
v_gene: TRBV7-6
CDR3aa: CASSVRTEQETQYF
CDR3nt: TGTGCCAGCAGCGTCCGGACAGAACAAGAGACCCAGTACTTC

abundance: -
d_gene: -
j_gene: TRBJ2-5
v_gene: TRBV4-1
CDR3aa: CASSGVGTVGETQYF
CDR3nt: TGCGCCAGCAGCGGGGTGGGAACAGTGGGGGAGACCCAGTACTTC

abundance: -
d_gene: -
j_gene: TRBJ2-2
v_gene: TRBV5-1
CDR3aa: CASGSSGNTGELFF
CDR3nt: TGCGCCAGCGGGAGTAGCGGGAACACCGGGGAGCTGTTTTTT

abundance: -
d_gene: -
j_gene: TRBJ1-5
v_gene: TRBV30
CDR3aa: CAWSLGAWGQPQHF
CDR3nt: TGTGCCTGGAGTTTAGGGGCGTGGGGTCAGCCCCAGCATTTT

abundance: -
d_gene: -
j_gene: TRBJ2-1
v_gene: TRBV7-3
CDR3aa: CASSLNGGTGNEQFF
CDR3nt: TGTGCCAGCAGCTTAAACGGCGGGACCGGAAATGAGCAGTTCTTC

abundance: -
d_gene: -
j_gene: TRBJ2-3
v_gene: TRBV11-2
CDR3aa: CASSQGTSLTDTQYF
CDR3nt: TGTGCCAGCAGCCAGGGGACTTCCCTCACAGATACGCAGTATTTT

abundance: -
d_gene: TRBD1
j_gene: TRBJ1-1
v_gene: TRBV10-2
CDR3aa: CATGTGGFGTEAFF
CDR3nt: TGCGCCACCGGGACAGGGGGTTTTGGCACTGAAGCTTTCTTT

abundance: once
d_gene: TRBD2
j_gene: TRBJ2-3
v_gene: TRBV7-3
CDR3aa: CASSPHGGGREDTQYF
CDR3nt: TGTGCCAGCAGCCCCCACGGTGGCGGGAGAGAAGATACGCAGTATTTT

abundance: once
d_gene: -
j_gene: TRBJ2-1
v_gene: TRBV9
CDR3aa: CASSPPGYSSYNEQFF
CDR3nt: TGTGCCAGCAGCCCGCCGGGCTATTCTTCCTACAATGAGCAGTTCTTC

abundance: -
d_gene: -
j_gene: TRBJ2-3
v_gene: TRBV4-3
CDR3aa: CASSHSGEDTQYF
CDR3nt: TGCGCCAGCAGCCACTCAGGGGAGGATACGCAGTATTTT

abundance: -
d_gene: -
j_gene: TRBJ2-7
v_gene: TRBV4-3
CDR3aa: CASSQGRTYEQYF
CDR3nt: TGCGCCAGCAGCCAGGGACGGACCTACGAGCAGTACTTC

abundance: -
d_gene: -
j_gene: TRBJ2-7
v_gene: TRBV6-5
CDR3aa: CASTVPGDYEQYF
CDR3nt: TGTGCCAGCACCGTCCCCGGAGACTACGAGCAGTACTTC

abundance: -
d_gene: -
j_gene: TRBJ2-1
v_gene: TRBV14
CDR3aa: CASSQDIGGRYYNEQFF
CDR3nt: TGTGCCAGCAGCCAAGATATTGGAGGGAGGTACTACAATGAGCAGTTCTTC

abundance: -
d_gene: -
j_gene: TRBJ2-5
v_gene: TRBV30
CDR3aa: CAWSPGAETQYF
CDR3nt: TGTGCCTGGAGTCCTGGGGCAGAGACCCAGTACTTC

abundance: -
d_gene: -
j_gene: TRBJ1-2
v_gene: TRBV9
CDR3aa: CASSVATANYGYTF
CDR3nt: TGTGCCAGCAGCGTAGCTACAGCTAACTATGGCTACACCTTC

abundance: -
d_gene: -
j_gene: TRBJ2-1
v_gene: TRBV1
CDR3aa: CTSSQDRRREPNNEQFF
CDR3nt: TGCACCAGCAGCCAAGATCGTCGCAGGGAACCTAACAATGAGCAGTTCTTC

abundance: -
d_gene: TRBD1
j_gene: TRBJ1-5
v_gene: TRBV9
CDR3aa: CASSPGGGTGSNQPQHF
CDR3nt: TGTGCCAGCAGCCCCGGTGGCGGGACAGGGAGCAATCAGCCCCAGCATTTT

abundance: -
d_gene: -
j_gene: TRBJ2-7
v_gene: TRBV27
CDR3aa: CASSFTGSYEQYF
CDR3nt: TGTGCCAGCAGTTTTACCGGGTCCTACGAGCAGTACTTC

abundance: -
d_gene: -
j_gene: TRBJ1-3
v_gene: TRBV7-8
CDR3aa: CASSLATEGRNTIYF
CDR3nt: TGTGCCAGCAGCTTAGCCACGGAGGGGAGAAACACCATATATTTT

abundance: few
d_gene: -
j_gene: TRBJ1-5
v_gene: TRBV30
CDR3aa: CAWSYRGAQPQHF
CDR3nt: TGTGCCTGGAGCTATAGGGGGGCTCAGCCCCAGCATTTT

abundance: -
d_gene: TRBD1
j_gene: TRBJ1-4
v_gene: TRBV7-9
CDR3aa: CASSLVTGITTNEKLFF
CDR3nt: TGTGCCAGCAGCTTAGTGACAGGGATCACAACTAATGAAAAACTGTTTTTT

abundance: -
d_gene: -
j_gene: TRBJ1-4
v_gene: TRBV29-1
CDR3aa: CSVFSNEKLFF
CDR3nt: TGCAGCGTTTTTAGTAATGAAAAACTGTTTTTT

abundance: once
d_gene: TRBD1
j_gene: TRBJ2-7
v_gene: TRBV27
CDR3aa: CASSRTGTGLNEQYF
CDR3nt: TGTGCCAGCAGTCGTACCGGGACAGGGTTGAACGAGCAGTACTTC

abundance: -
d_gene: -
j_gene: TRBJ2-1
v_gene: TRBV28
CDR3aa: CASRPAGVPSYNEQFF
CDR3nt: TGTGCCAGCAGACCAGCAGGGGTCCCCTCCTACAATGAGCAGTTCTTC